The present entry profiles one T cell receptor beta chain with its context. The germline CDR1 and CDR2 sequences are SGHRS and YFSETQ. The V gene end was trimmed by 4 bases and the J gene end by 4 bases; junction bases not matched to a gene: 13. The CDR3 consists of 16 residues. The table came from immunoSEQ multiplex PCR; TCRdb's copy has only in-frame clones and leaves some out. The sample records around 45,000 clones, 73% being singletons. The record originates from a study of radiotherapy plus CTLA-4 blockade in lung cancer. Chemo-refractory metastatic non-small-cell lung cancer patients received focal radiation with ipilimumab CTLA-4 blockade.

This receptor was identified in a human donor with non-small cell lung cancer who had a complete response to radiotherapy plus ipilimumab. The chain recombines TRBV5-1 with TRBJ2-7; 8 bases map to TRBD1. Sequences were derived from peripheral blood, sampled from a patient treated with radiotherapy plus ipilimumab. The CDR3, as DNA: TGCGCCAGCAGCACGCAGGGGGCTGGGGGGAGATACGAGCAGTACTTC. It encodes CASSTQGAGGRYEQYF. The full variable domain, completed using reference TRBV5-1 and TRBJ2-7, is KAGVTQTPRYLIKTRGQQVTLSCSPISGHRSVSWYQQTPGQGLQFLFEYFSETQRNKGNFPGRFSGRQFSNSRSEMNVSTLELGDSALYLCASSTQGAGGRYEQYFGPGTRLTVT.